These T cell receptor beta chains were read from a single sample in a study of PD-1 blockade in classical Hodgkin lymphoma. TCRdb's table, derived via immunoSEQ multiplex PCR, lists solely in-frame clones and lacks some. The table lists about 40,000 clones, 80% to 90% of them singletons. The sample in question was peripheral blood mononuclear cells (PBMCs), obtained at baseline. All receptors come from a human donor with classical Hodgkin lymphoma. CDR3s include the opening cysteine and the closing phenylalanine or tryptophan. D genes are given only for firm matches. Part of the rows lack a size; the others show once, few, many or a class for expanded clones.

cdr3_aa	cdr3_nt	j_call	clone_size	v_call	d_call
CASSEAYSTDTQYF	TGTGCCAGCAGTGAAGCGTACAGCACAGATACGCAGTATTTT	TRBJ2-3	once	TRBV6-4	.
CASSDRTGGTYEQYF	TGTGCCAGCAGCGACAGGACAGGTGGAACCTACGAGCAGTACTTC	TRBJ2-7	.	TRBV7-9	TRBD1
CAISESQGTDTQYF	TGTGCCATCAGTGAGTCCCAGGGCACAGATACGCAGTATTTT	TRBJ2-3	.	TRBV10-3	.
CASSMVAWDSNYEQYF	TGTGCCAGTAGTATGGTTGCGTGGGACAGCAACTACGAGCAGTACTTC	TRBJ2-7	.	TRBV19	TRBD1
CASSVGLAGGANTGELFF	TGTGCCAGCAGCGTAGGCCTAGCGGGAGGCGCGAACACCGGGGAGCTGTTTTTT	TRBJ2-2	.	TRBV9	TRBD2
CASSVGFTSAYEQYF	TGTGCCAGCAGCGTAGGGTTTACTTCTGCCTACGAGCAGTACTTC	TRBJ2-7	once	TRBV9	.
CASSLGLNADTQYF	TGTGCCAGCAGTTTGGGCCTTAACGCGGATACGCAGTATTTT	TRBJ2-3	.	TRBV6-6	.
CASRRERGVYNEQFF	TGTGCCAGCCGGAGGGAGCGGGGGGTCTACAATGAGCAGTTCTTC	TRBJ2-1	.	TRBV10-3	TRBD2
CASRDRGSGNTIYF	TGTGCCAGCAGGGACAGGGGCTCTGGAAACACCATATATTTT	TRBJ1-3	.	TRBV6-1	TRBD1
CASSLLGQGDKLFF	TGTGCCAGCTCACTACTCGGACAGGGGGACAAACTGTTTTTT	TRBJ1-4	.	TRBV18	TRBD1
CASSDPGNYGYTF	TGTGCCAGCAGTGACCCGGGGAACTATGGCTACACCTTC	TRBJ1-2	.	TRBV25-1	.
CASRTGRVITEAFF	TGTGCCAGTAGGACAGGGCGGGTGATAACTGAAGCTTTCTTT	TRBJ1-1	.	TRBV19	TRBD1
CASGLVRGGGPPQRETQYF	TGTGCTAGTGGTTTGGTACGGGGCGGGGGGCCCCCCCAGCGAGAGACCCAGTACTTC	TRBJ2-5	.	TRBV12-5	TRBD2
CASSEGGDTQYF	TGTGCCAGCAGTGAAGGGGGAGATACGCAGTATTTT	TRBJ2-3	.	TRBV2	.
CASSLHSGRAEYTGELFF	TGTGCCAGCAGTTTACATAGCGGGAGGGCCGAGTACACCGGGGAGCTGTTTTTT	TRBJ2-2	.	TRBV28	TRBD2
CASSRRQGRETQYF	TGTGCCAGCAGCCGGCGACAGGGTCGAGAGACCCAGTACTTC	TRBJ2-5	.	TRBV7-6	TRBD1
CASSPRQGYNEQFF	TGTGCCAGCTCACCCCGACAGGGCTACAATGAGCAGTTCTTC	TRBJ2-1	.	TRBV18	TRBD1
CASTWDPLTPQHF	TGTGCCAGCACCTGGGACCCCTTAACGCCCCAGCATTTT	TRBJ1-5	once	TRBV7-8	.
CASSQGTGDTEAFF	TGCGCCAGCAGCCAAGGGACAGGGGATACTGAAGCTTTCTTT	TRBJ1-1	once	TRBV4-1	TRBD1
CASSLGRNYGYTF	TGTGCCAGCAGCTTAGGACGGAACTATGGCTACACCTTC	TRBJ1-2	.	TRBV7-2	.
CASRWGNTEAFF	TGTGCCAGCCGGTGGGGGAACACTGAAGCTTTCTTT	TRBJ1-1	.	TRBV6-5	.
CASSPRGISGNTIYF	TGTGCCAGCTCCCCTCGGGGGATCTCTGGAAACACCATATATTTT	TRBJ1-3	once	TRBV11-2	.
CASSINWGWDTQYF	TGTGCCAGTAGTATCAACTGGGGTTGGGATACGCAGTATTTT	TRBJ2-3	.	TRBV19	.
CASSLLGQGKHEQFF	TGTGCCAGCAGCCTACTAGGACAGGGGAAACATGAGCAGTTCTTC	TRBJ2-1	.	TRBV7-3	TRBD1
CASSSRAFTDTQYF	TGTGCCAGCAGCTCGAGGGCCTTCACAGATACGCAGTATTTT	TRBJ2-3	.	TRBV28	.
CASSVGPPFGYTF	TGCGCCAGCAGTGTTGGTCCTCCTTTTGGCTACACCTTC	TRBJ1-2	few	TRBV10-2	.
CATSLLGEDTQYF	TGTGCCACTTCGCTTTTGGGAGAAGATACGCAGTATTTT	TRBJ2-3	.	TRBV5-4	.
CASSLVETFPSTDTQYF	TGTGCCAGCAGCTTAGTAGAGACTTTCCCTAGCACAGATACGCAGTATTTT	TRBJ2-3	.	TRBV7-9	.
CASSDQRLGYTF	TGTGCCAGCAGTGACCAGCGCCTTGGCTACACCTTC	TRBJ1-2	once	TRBV6-1	.
CASSPGLAEQETQYF	TGTGCCAGCAGCCCGGGACTAGCGGAGCAAGAGACCCAGTACTTC	TRBJ2-5	once	TRBV11-2	TRBD2
CASSPRTSGDYRETQYF	TGTGCCAGCAGCCCAAGGACTAGCGGGGACTACCGAGAGACCCAGTACTTC	TRBJ2-5	.	TRBV7-9	TRBD2
CASSLEQTALAGELLF	TGCGCCAGCAGCTTGGAGCAGACAGCCCTGGCCGGGGAGCTGCTTTTT	TRBJ2-2	.	TRBV5-1	.
CASSFPGPTEAFF	TGTGCCAGCAGCTTTCCAGGCCCCACTGAAGCTTTCTTT	TRBJ1-1	.	TRBV11-1	.
CASRSTGGQETQYF	TGCGCCAGCAGATCGACAGGGGGGCAAGAGACCCAGTACTTC	TRBJ2-5	.	TRBV5-1	TRBD1
CASRPSPDTQYF	TGTGCCAGCAGACCGAGCCCAGATACGCAGTATTTT	TRBJ2-3	.	TRBV28	.
CASKRQGDNQPQHF	TGTGCCAGTAAGCGGCAGGGGGACAATCAGCCCCAGCATTTT	TRBJ1-5	once	TRBV19	TRBD1
CASSPGTVGQPQHF	TGTGCCAGCTCACCAGGGACAGTAGGGCAGCCCCAGCATTTT	TRBJ1-5	once	TRBV18	TRBD1
CASSRGVAYNEQFF	TGTGCCAGCAGCCGAGGAGTTGCCTACAATGAGCAGTTCTTC	TRBJ2-1	few	TRBV11-3	.
CASSVNTGELFF	TGTGCCAGCAGCGTCAACACCGGGGAGCTGTTTTTT	TRBJ2-2	.	TRBV9	.
CASSLESSGNTIYF	TGTGCCAGCAGCTTAGAGAGCTCTGGAAACACCATATATTTT	TRBJ1-3	.	TRBV7-9	.
CASSLGLAGYNEQFF	TGTGCCAGCAGCCTGGGACTAGCGGGGTACAATGAGCAGTTCTTC	TRBJ2-1	once	TRBV7-9	TRBD2
CASSQEGALNNEQFF	TGTGCCAGCAGCCAAGAAGGGGCACTTAACAATGAGCAGTTCTTC	TRBJ2-1	.	TRBV4-2	.
CASSTDSSYNEQFF	TGTGCCAGCAGTACGGACAGTTCCTACAATGAGCAGTTCTTC	TRBJ2-1	few	TRBV6-1	.
CASSLRTGPNTGELFF	TGTGCCAGCAGCTTACGGACAGGACCGAACACCGGGGAGCTGTTTTTT	TRBJ2-2	.	TRBV7-2	TRBD1
CAISETANSPLHF	TGTGCCATCAGTGAAACAGCCAATTCACCCCTCCACTTT	TRBJ1-6	once	TRBV10-3	.
CASSSRVGVKAGVEQYF	TGTGCCAGCAGTTCCCGCGTGGGGGTGAAAGCGGGAGTCGAGCAGTACTTC	TRBJ2-7	.	TRBV28	TRBD2
CASSIDSPWTGPVETQYF	TGTGCCAGTAGTATAGACTCCCCCTGGACAGGGCCAGTAGAGACCCAGTACTTC	TRBJ2-5	.	TRBV19	TRBD1
CASSYSKLQPSYEQYF	TGTGCCAGCAGTTACTCGAAGTTGCAGCCCTCCTACGAGCAGTACTTC	TRBJ2-7	medium-sized	TRBV6-6	.
CASSLGVLGLEDYGYTF	TGTGCCAGCAGTTTAGGAGTTCTGGGGCTCGAGGATTATGGCTACACCTTC	TRBJ1-2	once	TRBV28	.
CASSLAVGGAETQYF	TGCGCCAGCAGCTTGGCTGTTGGGGGAGCGGAGACCCAGTACTTC	TRBJ2-5	.	TRBV5-1	.
CASSTHSSGGTDNEQFF	TGTGCCAGCAGTACCCATTCATCGGGGGGGACTGACAATGAGCAGTTCTTC	TRBJ2-1	once	TRBV2	TRBD2